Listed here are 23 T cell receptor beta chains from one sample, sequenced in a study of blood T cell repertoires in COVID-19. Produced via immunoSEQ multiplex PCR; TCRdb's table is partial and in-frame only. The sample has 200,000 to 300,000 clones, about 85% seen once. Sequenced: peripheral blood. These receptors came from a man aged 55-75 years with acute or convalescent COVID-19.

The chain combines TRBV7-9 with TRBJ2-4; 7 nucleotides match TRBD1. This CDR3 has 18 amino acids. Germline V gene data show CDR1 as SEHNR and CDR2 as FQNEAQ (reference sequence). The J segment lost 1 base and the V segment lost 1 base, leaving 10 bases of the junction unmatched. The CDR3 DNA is TGTGCCAGCAGCTTAGACAGGGGCGTGGGTCGGGCCAAAAACATTCAGTACTTC. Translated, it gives CASSLDRGVGRAKNIQYF. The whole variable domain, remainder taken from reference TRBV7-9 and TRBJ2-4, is DTGVSQNPRHKITKRGQNVTFRCDPISEHNRLYWYRQTLGQGPEFLTYFQNEAQLEKSRLLSDRFSAERPKGSFSTLEIQRTEQGDSAMYLCASSLDRGVGRAKNIQYFGAGTRLSVL.

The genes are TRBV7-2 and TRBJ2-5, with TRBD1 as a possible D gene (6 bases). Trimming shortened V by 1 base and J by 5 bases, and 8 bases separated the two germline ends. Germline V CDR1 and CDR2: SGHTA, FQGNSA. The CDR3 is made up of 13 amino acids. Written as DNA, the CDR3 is TGTGCCAGCAGCTTAGACAGGGTGGAGACCCAGTACTTC. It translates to CASSLDRVETQYF.

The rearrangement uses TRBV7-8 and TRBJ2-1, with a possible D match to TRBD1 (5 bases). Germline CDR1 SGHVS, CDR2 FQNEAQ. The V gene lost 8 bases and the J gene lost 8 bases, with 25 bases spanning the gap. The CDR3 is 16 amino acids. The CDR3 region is CASGNRQGLGADEQFF. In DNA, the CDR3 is TGTGCCAGCGGCAACCGGCAGGGCCTTGGTGCGGATGAGCAGTTCTTC.

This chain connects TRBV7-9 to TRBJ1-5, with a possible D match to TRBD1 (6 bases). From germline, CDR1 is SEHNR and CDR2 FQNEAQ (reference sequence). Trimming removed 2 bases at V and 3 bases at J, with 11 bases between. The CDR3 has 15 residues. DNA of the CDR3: TGTGCCAGCAGCTTAACAGGACAGCACAATCAGCCCCAGCATTTT. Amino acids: CASSLTGQHNQPQHF.

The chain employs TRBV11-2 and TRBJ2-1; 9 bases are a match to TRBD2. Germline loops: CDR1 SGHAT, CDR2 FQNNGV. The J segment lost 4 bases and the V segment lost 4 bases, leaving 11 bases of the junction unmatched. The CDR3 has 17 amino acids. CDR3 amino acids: CASSSPLEREAYNEQFF. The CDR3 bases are TGTGCCAGCAGCTCCCCCCTAGAGCGGGAGGCGTACAATGAGCAGTTCTTC.

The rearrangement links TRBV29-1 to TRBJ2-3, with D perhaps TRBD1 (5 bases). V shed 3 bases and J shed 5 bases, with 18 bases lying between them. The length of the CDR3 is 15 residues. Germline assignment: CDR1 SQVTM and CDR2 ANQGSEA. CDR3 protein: CSVDSGRLRGDTQYF. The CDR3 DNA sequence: TGCAGCGTTGATTCTGGGCGGCTTAGGGGAGATACGCAGTATTTT.

As DNA, the CDR3 is TGTGCCAGCAGAAGAAACACAGACCCTAACTATGGCTACACCTTC. It encodes CASRRNTDPNYGYTF. V and J are TRBV2 and TRBJ1-2; unclear D gene. The CDR3 has 15 amino acids. Germline V lookup: CDR1 SNHLY, CDR2 FYNNEI. V gave up 6 bases and J gave up 0 bases, with 14 bases separating them.

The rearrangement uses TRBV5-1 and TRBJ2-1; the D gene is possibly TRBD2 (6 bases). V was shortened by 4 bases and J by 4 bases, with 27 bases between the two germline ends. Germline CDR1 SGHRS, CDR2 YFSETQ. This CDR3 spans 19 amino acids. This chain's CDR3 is CASSIGGDWSWGFYNEQFF. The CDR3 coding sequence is TGCGCCAGCAGCATCGGAGGGGACTGGAGCTGGGGGTTTTACAATGAGCAGTTCTTC. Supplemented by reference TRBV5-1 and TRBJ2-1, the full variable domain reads KAGVTQTPRYLIKTRGQQVTLSCSPISGHRSVSWYQQTPGQGLQFLFEYFSETQRNKGNFPGRFSGRQFSNSRSEMNVSTLELGDSALYLCASSIGGDWSWGFYNEQFFGPGTRLTVL.

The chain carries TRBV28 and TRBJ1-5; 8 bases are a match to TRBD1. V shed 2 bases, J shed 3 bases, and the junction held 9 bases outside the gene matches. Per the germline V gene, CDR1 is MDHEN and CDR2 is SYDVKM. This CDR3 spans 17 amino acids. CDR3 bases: TGTGCCAGCAGTTTAAGGCAGGGGGCACCACACAATCAGCCCCAGCATTTT. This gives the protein CASSLRQGAPHNQPQHF.

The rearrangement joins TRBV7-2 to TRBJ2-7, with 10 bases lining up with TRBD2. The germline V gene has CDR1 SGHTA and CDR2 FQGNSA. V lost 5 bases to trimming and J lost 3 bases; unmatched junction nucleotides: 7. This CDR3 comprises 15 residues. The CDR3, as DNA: TGTGCCAGCAGCCAAGGACTAGCGGAGTTCTACGAGCAGTACTTC. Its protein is CASSQGLAEFYEQYF.

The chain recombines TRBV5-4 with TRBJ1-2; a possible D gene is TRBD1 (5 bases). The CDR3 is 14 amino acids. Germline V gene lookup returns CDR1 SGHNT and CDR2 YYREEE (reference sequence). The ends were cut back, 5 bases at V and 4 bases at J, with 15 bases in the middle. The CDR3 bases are TGTGCCAGCAGGCTGGCCGACAGCCCCTATGGCTACACCTTC. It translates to CASRLADSPYGYTF.

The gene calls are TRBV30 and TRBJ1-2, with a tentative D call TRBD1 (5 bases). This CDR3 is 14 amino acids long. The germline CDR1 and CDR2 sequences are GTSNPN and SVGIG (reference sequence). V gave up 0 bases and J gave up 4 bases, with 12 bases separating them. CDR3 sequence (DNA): TGTGCCTGGAGTGTAGGTAGGGGTGGCTATGGCTACACCTTC. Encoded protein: CAWSVGRGGYGYTF.

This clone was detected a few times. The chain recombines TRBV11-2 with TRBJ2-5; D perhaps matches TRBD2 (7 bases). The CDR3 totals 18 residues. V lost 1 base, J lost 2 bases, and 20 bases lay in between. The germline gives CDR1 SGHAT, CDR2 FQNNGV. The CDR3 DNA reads TGTGCCAGCAGCTTAGGTCCTCGGATGAGCGGGACACAAGAGACCCAGTACTTC. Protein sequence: CASSLGPRMSGTQETQYF.

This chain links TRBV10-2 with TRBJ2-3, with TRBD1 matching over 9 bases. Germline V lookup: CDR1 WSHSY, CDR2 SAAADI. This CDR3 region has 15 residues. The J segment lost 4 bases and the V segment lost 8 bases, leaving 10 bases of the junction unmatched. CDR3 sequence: CASEEQGAFPDTQYF. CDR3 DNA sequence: TGCGCCAGCGAGGAACAGGGGGCCTTTCCAGATACGCAGTATTTT.

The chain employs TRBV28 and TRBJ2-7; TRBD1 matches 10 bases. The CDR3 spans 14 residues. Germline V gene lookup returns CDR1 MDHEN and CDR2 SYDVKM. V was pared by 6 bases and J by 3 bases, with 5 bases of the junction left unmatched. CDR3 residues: CASSPGQGIYEQYF. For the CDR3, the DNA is TGTGCCAGCAGCCCGGGACAGGGGATCTACGAGCAGTACTTC.

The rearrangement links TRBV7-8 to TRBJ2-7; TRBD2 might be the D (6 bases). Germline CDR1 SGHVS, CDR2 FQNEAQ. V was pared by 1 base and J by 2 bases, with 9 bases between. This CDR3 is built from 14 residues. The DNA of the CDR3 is TGTGCCAGCAGCTTAGGCGGGGCCGCCTACGAGCAGTACTTC. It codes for CASSLGGAAYEQYF. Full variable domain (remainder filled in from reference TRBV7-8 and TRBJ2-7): GAGVSQSPRYKVAKRGQDVALRCDPISGHVSLFWYQQALGQGPEFLTYFQNEAQLDKSGLPSDRFFAERPEGSVSTLKIQRTQQEDSAVYLCASSLGGAAYEQYFGPGTRLTVT.

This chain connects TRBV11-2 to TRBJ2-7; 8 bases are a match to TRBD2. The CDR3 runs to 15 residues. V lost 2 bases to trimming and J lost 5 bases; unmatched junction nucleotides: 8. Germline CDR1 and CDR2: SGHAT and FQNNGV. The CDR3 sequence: CASSLSSGLFDEQYF. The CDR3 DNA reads TGTGCCAGCAGCTTATCTAGCGGGTTGTTTGACGAGCAGTACTTC. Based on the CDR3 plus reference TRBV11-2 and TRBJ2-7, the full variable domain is EAGVAQSPRYKIIEKRQSVAFWCNPISGHATLYWYQQILGQGPKLLIQFQNNGVVDDSQLPKDRFSAERLKGVDSTLKIQPAKLEDSAVYLCASSLSSGLFDEQYFGPGTRLTVT.

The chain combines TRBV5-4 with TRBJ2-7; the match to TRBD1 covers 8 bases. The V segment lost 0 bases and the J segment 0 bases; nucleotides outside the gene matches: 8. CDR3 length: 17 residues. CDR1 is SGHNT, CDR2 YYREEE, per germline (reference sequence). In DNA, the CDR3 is TGTGCCAGCAGCTTGGGGGGACAGGCGAAGGCCTCCTACGAGCAGTACTTC. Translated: CASSLGGQAKASYEQYF.

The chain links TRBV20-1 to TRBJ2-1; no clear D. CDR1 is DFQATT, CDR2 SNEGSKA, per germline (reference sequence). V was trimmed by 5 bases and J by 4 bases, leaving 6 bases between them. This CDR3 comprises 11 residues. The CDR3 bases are TGCAGTGCTCCCACATACAATGAGCAGTTCTTC. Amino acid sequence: CSAPTYNEQFF.

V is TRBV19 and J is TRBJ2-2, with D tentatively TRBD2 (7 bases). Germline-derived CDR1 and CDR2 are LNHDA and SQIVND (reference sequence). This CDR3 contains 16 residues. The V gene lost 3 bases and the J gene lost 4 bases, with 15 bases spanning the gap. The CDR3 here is CASSIWGGKGTGELFF. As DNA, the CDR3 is TGTGCCAGTAGTATCTGGGGGGGCAAAGGCACCGGGGAGCTGTTTTTT.

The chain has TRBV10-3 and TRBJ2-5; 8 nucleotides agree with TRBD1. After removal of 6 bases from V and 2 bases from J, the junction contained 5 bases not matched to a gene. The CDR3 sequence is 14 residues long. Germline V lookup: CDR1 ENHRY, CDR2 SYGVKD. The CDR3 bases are TGTGCCATCAGGATTGGACAGGGACAAGAGACCCAGTACTTC. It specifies CAIRIGQGQETQYF.

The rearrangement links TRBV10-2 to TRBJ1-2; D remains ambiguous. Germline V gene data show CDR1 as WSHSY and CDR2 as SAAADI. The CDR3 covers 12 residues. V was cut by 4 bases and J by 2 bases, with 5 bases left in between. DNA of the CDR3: TGCGCCAGCAGTGCACAAAACTATGGCTACACCTTC. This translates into CASSAQNYGYTF.

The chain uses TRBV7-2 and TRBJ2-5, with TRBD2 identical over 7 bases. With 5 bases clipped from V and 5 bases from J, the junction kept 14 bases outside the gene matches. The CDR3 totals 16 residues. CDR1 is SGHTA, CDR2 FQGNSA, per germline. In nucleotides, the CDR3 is TGTGCCAGCAGCCTAACGGGACTGGCGGGAGTGGAGACCCAGTACTTC. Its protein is CASSLTGLAGVETQYF.